A selection of T cell receptor beta chains follows, all from one sample in a study of PD-1 blockade in mismatch repair-deficient tumors. The assay was immunoSEQ multiplex PCR, and TCRdb's table has in-frame clones only and misses some. Here the sample spans 16,000 or so clones, about 84% being singletons. Their antigens remain unidentified. Sample: cells cultured in vitro, taken from a patient treated with pembrolizumab. The receptors derive from an adult with mismatch repair-deficient cancer. CDR3s include the opening cysteine and the closing phenylalanine or tryptophan. Fields, in order: J gene, D gene, V gene, clone size, CDR3 DNA, CDR3 protein. D genes are given only for firm matches. Rows may omit the clone size; those that give it use once, few, many or a size class.

>TRBJ1-1|NA|TRBV7-9|NA
TGTGCCAGCAGCCCGCCGGGACGGGAGAACACTGAAGCTTTCTTT
CASSPPGRENTEAFF
>TRBJ2-7|TRBD1|TRBV5-1|NA
TGCGCCAGCAGCTTGGGGACAGGTCCCGCCTACGAGCAGTACTTC
CASSLGTGPAYEQYF
>TRBJ1-5|TRBD1|TRBV18|NA
TGTGCCAGCTCACCACCGGGACAGGGGGATCAGCCCCAGCATTTT
CASSPPGQGDQPQHF
>TRBJ1-5|TRBD1|TRBV28|NA
TGTGCCAGCAGTTTGGACAGGGGGTCTATCAATCAGCCCCAGCATTTT
CASSLDRGSINQPQHF
>TRBJ2-5|NA|TRBV27|NA
TGTGCCAGCAGTTTATCGGCAGACCTTCCTCTCCAGACCCAGTACTTC
CASSLSADLPLQTQYF
>TRBJ2-7|NA|TRBV7-2|NA
TGTGCCAGCAGCCGTCTCCCCGGATCAGCCCCCTACGAGCAGTACTTC
CASSRLPGSAPYEQYF
>TRBJ2-3|NA|TRBV6-4|NA
TGTGCCAGCAGTGAAGGGGGATTTGGCACAGATACGCAGTATTTT
CASSEGGFGTDTQYF
>TRBJ2-7|NA|TRBV25-1|once
TGTGCCAGTACGAAAGGAACGGGCGAGCAGTACTTC
CASTKGTGEQYF
>TRBJ2-7|TRBD2|TRBV4-2|NA
TGTGCCAGCAGCCAAGAAGGACTAGCTACCTACGAGCAGTACTTC
CASSQEGLATYEQYF
>TRBJ1-1|NA|TRBV27|NA
TGTGCCAGCAGTTTGACAACCCTGAACACTGAAGCTTTCTTT
CASSLTTLNTEAFF
>TRBJ1-6|NA|TRBV10-3|NA
TGTGCCATCAGTGCACAGGAGAGCAATTCACCCCTCCACTTT
CAISAQESNSPLHF
>TRBJ2-1|TRBD2|TRBV5-1|once
TGCGCCAGCAGCTTGGGACTAGCGGGAGGGGGGGATGAGCAGTTCTTC
CASSLGLAGGGDEQFF
>TRBJ2-7|NA|TRBV6-5|NA
TGTGCCAGCAGTTACGCCGGGGGATCTTCCTACGAGCAGTACTTC
CASSYAGGSSYEQYF
>TRBJ2-2|NA|TRBV4-1|few
TGCGCCAGCAGCCAAGATCTAGCCGGGGAGCTGTTTTTT
CASSQDLAGELFF
>TRBJ1-5|NA|TRBV6-1|NA
TGTGCCAGCACCAGGACACTTAGCAATCAGCCCCAGCATTTT
CASTRTLSNQPQHF
>TRBJ2-5|NA|TRBV6-5|NA
TGTGCCAGCAGTTACGGGGAACAAGAGACCCAGTACTTC
CASSYGEQETQYF
>TRBJ1-1|NA|TRBV5-1|once
TGCGCCAGCAGCCCCGACAAGAACACTGAAGCTTTCTTT
CASSPDKNTEAFF
>TRBJ2-7|NA|TRBV11-2|once
TGTGCCAGCAGCTTTGGGACCGGGGCCTACGAGCAGTACTTC
CASSFGTGAYEQYF
>TRBJ2-7|NA|TRBV20-1|few
TGCAGTGCTTTATGGGGCGAGCAGTACTTC
CSALWGEQYF
>TRBJ2-2|TRBD1|TRBV6-1|NA
TGTGCCAGCAGTGGCTCCGGGACAGGGGCCACCGGGGAGCTGTTTTTT
CASSGSGTGATGELFF
>TRBJ2-1|TRBD2|TRBV6-1|NA
TGTGCCAGCAGCGCTAGCGGGAGTTACAATGAGCAGTTCTTC
CASSASGSYNEQFF
>TRBJ1-1|TRBD1|TRBV5-6|NA
TGTGCCAGCAGCGCGGACAGGGGGGAAGCTTTCTTT
CASSADRGEAFF
>TRBJ2-7|NA|TRBV4-1|NA
TGCGCCAGCAGCCAAGGGCTGATAGCCTACGAGCAGTACTTC
CASSQGLIAYEQYF
>TRBJ1-1|NA|TRBV19|NA
TGTGCCAGTAGCCTTAGGCGTATTATGAACACTGAAGCTTTCTTT
CASSLRRIMNTEAFF
>TRBJ1-4|TRBD1|TRBV5-6|NA
TGTGCCAGCAGCTTGTTTGGGACAGCACATGAAAAACTGTTTTTT
CASSLFGTAHEKLFF
>TRBJ2-7|NA|TRBV7-2|NA
TGTGCCAGCAGCTTCGCCAGCAGAAACTACGAGCAGTACTTC
CASSFASRNYEQYF
>TRBJ1-4|NA|TRBV7-9|once
TGTGCCAGCAGCTCGGCAGAGATGGGGGCGCAAAGAAAACTGTTTTTT
CASSSAEMGAQRKLFF
>TRBJ2-3|NA|TRBV18|NA
TGTGCCAGCTCACCGACGTGGGTTGGGGATACGCAGTATTTT
CASSPTWVGDTQYF
>TRBJ2-5|TRBD1|TRBV7-2|NA
TGTGCCAGCAGCTTAAACAGGGGGCGAGAGACCCAGTACTTC
CASSLNRGRETQYF